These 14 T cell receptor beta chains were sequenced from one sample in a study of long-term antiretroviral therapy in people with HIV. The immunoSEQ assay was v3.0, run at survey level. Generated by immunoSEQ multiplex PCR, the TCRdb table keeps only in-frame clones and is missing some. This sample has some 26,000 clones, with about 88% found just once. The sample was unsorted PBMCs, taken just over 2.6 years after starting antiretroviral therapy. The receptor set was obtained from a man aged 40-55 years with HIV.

The CDR3 DNA reads as TGTGCCAGCAGGACAGGGACTCCGGGCGAGCAGTACTTC. Translated, it gives CASRTGTPGEQYF. The V gene is TRBV28, the J gene TRBJ2-7; TRBD1 is a possible D gene (7 bases). V gave up 6 bases and J gave up 6 bases, with 15 bases separating them. There are 13 residues in the CDR3. Germline CDR1 MDHEN, CDR2 SYDVKM.

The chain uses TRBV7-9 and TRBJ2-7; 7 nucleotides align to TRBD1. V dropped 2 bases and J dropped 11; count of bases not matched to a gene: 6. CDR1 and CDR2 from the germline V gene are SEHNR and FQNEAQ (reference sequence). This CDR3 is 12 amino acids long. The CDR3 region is CASSLRDSQKYF. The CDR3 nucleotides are TGTGCCAGCAGCTTAAGGGACAGTCAGAAGTACTTC. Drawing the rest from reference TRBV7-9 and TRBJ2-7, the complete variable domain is DTGVSQNPRHKITKRGQNVTFRCDPISEHNRLYWYRQTLGQGPEFLTYFQNEAQLEKSRLLSDRFSAERPKGSFSTLEIQRTEQGDSAMYLCASSLRDSQKYFGPGTRLTVT.

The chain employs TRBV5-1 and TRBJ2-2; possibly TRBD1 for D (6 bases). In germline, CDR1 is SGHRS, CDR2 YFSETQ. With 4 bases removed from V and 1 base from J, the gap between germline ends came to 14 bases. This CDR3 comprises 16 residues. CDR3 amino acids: CASSLQGNLNTGELFF. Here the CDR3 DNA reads TGCGCCAGCAGCCTGCAGGGGAATTTGAACACCGGGGAGCTGTTTTTT.

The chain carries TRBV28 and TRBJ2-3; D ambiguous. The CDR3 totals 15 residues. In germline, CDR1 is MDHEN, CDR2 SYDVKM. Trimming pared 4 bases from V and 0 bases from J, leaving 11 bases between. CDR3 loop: CASSSFPISTDTQYF. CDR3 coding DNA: TGTGCCAGCAGTTCCTTTCCAATTAGCACAGATACGCAGTATTTT.

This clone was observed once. CDR3 in amino acids: CASSEAFGFASSYNEQFF. The CDR3 DNA reads TGTGCCAGCAGTGAAGCGTTCGGGTTCGCTTCCTCCTACAATGAGCAGTTCTTC. This sequence joins TRBV6-1 and TRBJ2-1; D gene uncertain. The CDR3 has 18 residues. CDR1 and CDR2 from the germline V gene are MNHNS and SASEGT. V lost 0 bases to trimming and J lost 0 bases, with 15 bases between them.

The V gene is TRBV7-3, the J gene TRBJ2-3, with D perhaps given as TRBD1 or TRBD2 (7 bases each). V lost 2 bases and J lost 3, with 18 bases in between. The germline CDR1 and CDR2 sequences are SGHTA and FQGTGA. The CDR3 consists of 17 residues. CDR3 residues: CASSLGGGQYRTDTQYF. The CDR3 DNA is TGTGCCAGCAGCTTAGGGGGGGGACAGTATAGGACAGATACGCAGTATTTT.

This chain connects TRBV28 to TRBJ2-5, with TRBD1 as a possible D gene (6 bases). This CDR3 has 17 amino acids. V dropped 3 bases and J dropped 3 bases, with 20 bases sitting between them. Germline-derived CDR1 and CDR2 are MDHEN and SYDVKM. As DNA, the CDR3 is TGTGCCAGCAGTTTGGATCGAAGGGCAGGGGTGGAAGAGACCCAGTACTTC. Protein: CASSLDRRAGVEETQYF.

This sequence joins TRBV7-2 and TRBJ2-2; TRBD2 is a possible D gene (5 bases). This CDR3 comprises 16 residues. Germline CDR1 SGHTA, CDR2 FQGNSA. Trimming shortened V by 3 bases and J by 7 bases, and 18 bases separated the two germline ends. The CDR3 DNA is TGTGCCAGCAGCTTTTTTTCCCCTGGGAGAGTCGGGGAGCTGTTTTTT. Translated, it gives CASSFFSPGRVGELFF.

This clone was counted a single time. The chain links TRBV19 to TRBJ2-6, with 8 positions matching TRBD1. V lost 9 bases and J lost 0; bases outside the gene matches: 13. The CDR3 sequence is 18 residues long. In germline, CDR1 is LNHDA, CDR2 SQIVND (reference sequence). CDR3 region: CASLSGTGISSGANVLTF. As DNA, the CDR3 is TGTGCCAGCCTATCCGGGACAGGTATTAGCTCTGGGGCCAACGTCCTGACTTTC.

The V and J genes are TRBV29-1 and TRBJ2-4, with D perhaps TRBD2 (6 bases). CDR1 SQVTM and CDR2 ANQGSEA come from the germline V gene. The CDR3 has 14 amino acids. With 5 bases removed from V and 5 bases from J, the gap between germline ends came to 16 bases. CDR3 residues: CSVLIGGPQNIQYF. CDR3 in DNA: TGCAGCGTTTTAATCGGGGGTCCCCAAAACATTCAGTACTTC. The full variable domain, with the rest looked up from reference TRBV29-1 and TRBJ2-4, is SAVISQKPSRDICQRGTSLTIQCQVDSQVTMMFWYRQQPGQSLTLIATANQGSEATYESGFVIDKFPISRPNLTFSTLTVSNMSPEDSSIYLCSVLIGGPQNIQYFGAGTRLSVL.

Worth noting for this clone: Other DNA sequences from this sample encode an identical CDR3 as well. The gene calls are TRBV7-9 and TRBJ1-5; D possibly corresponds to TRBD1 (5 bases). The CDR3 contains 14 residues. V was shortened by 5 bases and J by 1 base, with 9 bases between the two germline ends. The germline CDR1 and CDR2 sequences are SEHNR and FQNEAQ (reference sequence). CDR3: CASSPPGSNQPQHF. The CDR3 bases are TGTGCCAGCAGCCCCCCAGGGAGCAATCAGCCCCAGCATTTT.

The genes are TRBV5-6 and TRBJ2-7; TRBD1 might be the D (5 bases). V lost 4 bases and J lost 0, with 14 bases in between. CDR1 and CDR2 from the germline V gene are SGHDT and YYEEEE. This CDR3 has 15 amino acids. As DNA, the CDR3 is TGTGCCAGCAGCCATCGCAGGGCGAGCTCCTACGAGCAGTACTTC. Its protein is CASSHRRASSYEQYF.

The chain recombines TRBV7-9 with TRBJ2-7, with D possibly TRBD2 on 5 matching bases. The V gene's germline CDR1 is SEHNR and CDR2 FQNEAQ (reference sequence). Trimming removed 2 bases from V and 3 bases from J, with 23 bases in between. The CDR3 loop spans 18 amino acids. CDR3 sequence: CASSLTEGSGRWDYEQYF. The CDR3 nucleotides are TGTGCCAGCAGCTTAACAGAGGGCTCAGGTCGGTGGGACTACGAGCAGTACTTC.

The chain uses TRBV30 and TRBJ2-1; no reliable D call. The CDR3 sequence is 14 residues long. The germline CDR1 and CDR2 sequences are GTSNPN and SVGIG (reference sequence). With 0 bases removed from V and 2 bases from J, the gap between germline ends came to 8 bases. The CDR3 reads CAWSVGFAYNEQFF. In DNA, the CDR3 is TGTGCCTGGAGTGTCGGCTTCGCCTACAATGAGCAGTTCTTC. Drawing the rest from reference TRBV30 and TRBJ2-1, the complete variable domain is SQTIHQWPATLVQPVGSPLSLECTVEGTSNPNLYWYRQAAGRGLQLLFYSVGIGQISSEVPQNLSASRPQDRQFILSSKKLLLSDSGFYLCAWSVGFAYNEQFFGPGTRLTVL.